This T cell receptor (beta chain) was documented in a study of OX40 agonist ivuxolimab in advanced cancers. Study as a whole: Among those enrolled, mean age was 60 years (range about 23 to 85) and about 82% were male. Prior anti-PD-1, anti-PD-L1 or anti-CTLA-4 therapy did not bar entry, and around 39% had some. Whole-study findings and limits: At 0.1 to 3.0 mg/kg and by week 6, CD4+ and CD8+ T cells in the blood had expanded clonally.

Samples were taken at baseline and on day 1 of cycles 4 and 7. A word on this clone: As yet, its antigen is unknown.

Germline V CDR1 and CDR2: MGHRA, YSYEKL. The CDR3 loop spans 15 amino acids. V lost 2 bases, J lost 2 bases, and 6 bases stayed unmatched. The assay was immunoSEQ multiplex PCR, and TCRdb's table has in-frame clones only and misses some. The sample contains over 50,000 clones, approximately 90% of which appear only once. The clonotype was recovered from an adult with an advanced solid tumor such as melanoma, head and neck, liver or kidney cancer. The sample was CD4+ or CD8+ T cells sorted from blood, taken in a trial of the OX40 agonist ivuxolimab. This chain links TRBV4-1 with TRBJ2-7; TRBD1 matches 7 bases. Written as DNA, the CDR3 is TGCGCCAGCAGCCAACTCCAGGGGGACGCCTACGAGCAGTACTTC. Encoded protein: CASSQLQGDAYEQYF.